A selection of T cell receptor beta chains follows, all from one sample in a study of cytomegalovirus exposure and HLA in healthy donors. Data came from immunoSEQ multiplex PCR; TCRdb stores just in-frame clones and leaves some out. The sample has around 210,000 clones; around 79% are singletons. Source material: PBMCs. All receptors come from a male donor in good health and CMV-seropositive. Both conserved end residues are part of each CDR3. Fields, in order: D gene, J gene, V gene, clone size, CDR3 DNA, CDR3 protein. D genes are given only for firm matches. Only part of the rows carry a size: once, few, many, or a class if the clone is expanded.

TRBD1	TRBJ1-1	TRBV28	.	TGTGCCACCGAAGGGGACAGGGGGCGAACTGAAGCTTTCTTT	CATEGDRGRTEAFF
.	TRBJ1-2	TRBV7-8	.	TGTGCCAGCAGTCATAAGCGGGGCGGTGATCACGGCTACACCTTC	CASSHKRGGDHGYTF
.	TRBJ2-7	TRBV27	.	TGTGCCAGCAGTTGGACAAGGAGCACCTACGAGCAGTACTTC	CASSWTRSTYEQYF
.	TRBJ2-7	TRBV19	.	TGTGCCAGTAGTATCCCGGGAGAGGGGTACGAGCAGTACTTC	CASSIPGEGYEQYF
TRBD2	TRBJ2-1	TRBV27	.	TGTGCCAGCAGTCCAAGGGGGACTAGCGCCCTTAGCTCCTACAATGAGCAGTTCTTC	CASSPRGTSALSSYNEQFF
.	TRBJ1-2	TRBV28	.	TGTGCCAGCAGCCCCGGGGGGGGCGCATATTATGGCTACACCTTC	CASSPGGGAYYGYTF
TRBD2	TRBJ2-1	TRBV15	once	TGTGCCACCAGCAGACTTGGGACTAGCGGGAGCAATGAGCAGTTCTTC	CATSRLGTSGSNEQFF
.	TRBJ2-1	TRBV12-5	.	TGTGCTAGTGGTTTCGGCGGGAACTCCTACAATGAGCAGTTCTTC	CASGFGGNSYNEQFF
.	TRBJ1-2	TRBV29-1	.	TGCAGCGTTGAAGTGGCGCGACAGGACTATGGCTACACCTTC	CSVEVARQDYGYTF
TRBD2	TRBJ2-1	TRBV9	once	TGTGCCAGCAGCGTAGGACTAGCCGGTGGTAAAGGTTATGAGCAGTTCTTC	CASSVGLAGGKGYEQFF
TRBD2	TRBJ2-7	TRBV18	.	TGTGCCAGCTCAGGAAGCGGGGGCCCCTACGAGCAGTACTTC	CASSGSGGPYEQYF
.	TRBJ2-1	TRBV6-5	.	TGTGCCAGCAGTTACTCGAGTCGGGGTCGTGAGCAGTTCTTC	CASSYSSRGREQFF
.	TRBJ1-1	TRBV7-2	.	TGTGCCAGCAGCTTAGCGCGCGAGGGGAACACTGAAGCTTTCTTT	CASSLAREGNTEAFF
TRBD1	TRBJ1-4	TRBV5-4	few	TGTGCCAGCAGCTTGAGGACAGGGGGCGCGACAATATCTGAAAAACTGTTTTTT	CASSLRTGGATISEKLFF
TRBD1	TRBJ2-3	TRBV18	.	TGTGCCAGCTCACCTTGGCAGGGGGCGAAAGATACGCAGTATTTT	CASSPWQGAKDTQYF
TRBD1	TRBJ2-7	TRBV5-1	.	TGCGCCAGCAGCCTGGGGCCTCAGACAGGGGGTTACCACGAGCAGTACTTC	CASSLGPQTGGYHEQYF